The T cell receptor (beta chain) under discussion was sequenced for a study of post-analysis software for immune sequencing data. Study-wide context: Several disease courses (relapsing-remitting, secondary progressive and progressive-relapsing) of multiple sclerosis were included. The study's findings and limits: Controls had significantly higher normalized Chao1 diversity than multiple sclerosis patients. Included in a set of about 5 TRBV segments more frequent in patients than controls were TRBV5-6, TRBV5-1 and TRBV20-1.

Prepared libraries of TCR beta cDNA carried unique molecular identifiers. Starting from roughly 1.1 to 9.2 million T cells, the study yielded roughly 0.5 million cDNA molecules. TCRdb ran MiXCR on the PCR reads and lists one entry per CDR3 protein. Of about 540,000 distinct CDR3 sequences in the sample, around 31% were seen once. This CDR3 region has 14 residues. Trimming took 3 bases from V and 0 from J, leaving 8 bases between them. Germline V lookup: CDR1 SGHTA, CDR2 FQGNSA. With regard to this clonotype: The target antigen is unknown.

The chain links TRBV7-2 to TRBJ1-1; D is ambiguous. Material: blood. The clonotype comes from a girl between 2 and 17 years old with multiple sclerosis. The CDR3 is CASSLDTVNTEAFF. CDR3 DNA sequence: TGTGCCAGCAGCTTGGATACAGTGAACACTGAAGCTTTCTTT.